The 18 T cell receptor beta chains below all came from one sample that was sequenced in a study of cytomegalovirus exposure and HLA in healthy donors. It was with 60 Vbeta and 13 Jbeta primers that the PCR ran. The method was immunoSEQ multiplex PCR; TCRdb's version includes in-frame clones alone and lacks a portion of them. Counted here are under 300,000 clones, roughly 81% occurring once; the ten biggest clones make up 1.5% to 2%. The sample was PBMCs. The receptors were gathered from a middle-aged woman in good health and CMV-seropositive.

The V and J genes are TRBV5-1 and TRBJ1-1; 7 bases map to TRBD1. This CDR3 spans 15 amino acids. The germline CDR1 and CDR2 sequences are SGHRS and YFSETQ. V trimming: 0 bases; J trimming: 2 bases; junction bases outside the gene matches: 4. CDR3 DNA sequence: TGCGCCAGCAGCTTGGGTGACAGGGAAAACACTGAAGCTTTCTTT. The encoded protein is CASSLGDRENTEAFF.

The CDR3 sequence is CAISESRSNEKLFF. The CDR3 DNA follows: TGTGCCATCAGTGAGTCGAGATCAAATGAAAAACTGTTTTTT. This chain connects TRBV10-3 to TRBJ1-4; D not certain. Trimming took 0 bases from V and 5 from J, leaving 7 bases between them. This CDR3 has 14 residues. CDR1 is ENHRY, CDR2 SYGVKD, per germline.

The chain uses TRBV5-4 and TRBJ1-4; no firm D call. V shed 4 bases and J shed 2 bases, with 6 bases lying between them. Germline lookup yields CDR1 SGHNT and CDR2 YYREEE (reference sequence). The CDR3 contains 13 residues. CDR3 region: CASSDTTNEKLFF. CDR3 in DNA: TGTGCCAGCAGCGACACCACTAATGAAAAACTGTTTTTT. Filled out from reference TRBV5-4 and TRBJ1-4, the complete variable domain reads ETGVTQSPTHLIKTRGQQVTLRCSSQSGHNTVSWYQQALGQGPQFIFQYYREEENGRGNFPPRFSGLQFPNYSSELNVNALELDDSALYLCASSDTTNEKLFFGSGTQLSVL.

J is TRBJ2-1 and V is TRBV6-5; D perhaps matches TRBD1 (6 bases). The V gene's germline CDR1 is MNHEY and CDR2 SVGAGI. The CDR3 sequence is 15 residues long. Trimming removed 6 bases at V and 6 bases at J, with 18 bases between. Here the CDR3 reads CASSATRGKGNEQFF. The CDR3 coding sequence is TGTGCCAGCAGCGCCACAAGGGGGAAAGGCAATGAGCAGTTCTTC.

The V call is TRBV30, the J call TRBJ2-7; 9 bases are shared with TRBD1. The germline CDR1 and CDR2 sequences are GTSNPN and SVGIG (reference sequence). V lost 4 bases and J lost 0; bases outside the gene matches: 4. The CDR3 runs to 14 residues. Here the CDR3 DNA reads TGTGCCTGGACACTGACAGGGGGCTCCTACGAGCAGTACTTC. It codes for CAWTLTGGSYEQYF.

The rearrangement uses TRBV14 and TRBJ2-7, with 10 bases matching TRBD2. The ends lost 0 bases at V and 5 bases at J; junction bases unmatched: 10. Germline V lookup: CDR1 SGHDN, CDR2 FVKESK. CDR3 length: 17 residues. CDR3 sequence (DNA): TGTGCCAGCAGCCAAGATCTCGGACTAGCGGTAGTCGACGAGCAGTACTTC. Residues: CASSQDLGLAVVDEQYF.

This clone was recorded a few times. The J gene is TRBJ2-3, the V gene TRBV6-1, with D unclear. CDR3 size: 14 residues. V was shortened by 4 bases and J by 2 bases, with 10 bases between the two germline ends. Germline V gene lookup returns CDR1 MNHNS and CDR2 SASEGT. This CDR3 reads CASSGAASTDTQYF. DNA of the CDR3: TGTGCCAGCAGTGGGGCAGCCTCCACAGATACGCAGTATTTT.

This clone turned up a few times. The sample holds other DNA sequences that translate to the same CDR3. The chain couples TRBV4-1 to TRBJ2-1, with 10 bases matching TRBD2. V shed 0 bases, J shed 3 bases, and the junction held 2 bases outside the gene matches. The CDR3 runs to 16 residues. Germline V gene lookup returns CDR1 MGHRA and CDR2 YSYEKL. The CDR3 DNA reads TGCGCCAGCAGCCAAGAAGGGACTAGCGACTACAATGAGCAGTTCTTC. This codes for CASSQEGTSDYNEQFF.

This clone showed up just once. The sample has other DNA sequences that encode this CDR3 too. This chain joins TRBV6-1 and TRBJ1-4, with a tentative D call TRBD1 (6 bases). V was shortened by 2 bases and J by 8 bases, with 18 bases between the two germline ends. The CDR3 loop spans 16 amino acids. Germline CDR1 is MNHNS and CDR2 is SASEGT. For the CDR3, the DNA is TGTGCCAGCAGTGAACGCAAGGGGGACGGCACCGAAAAACTGTTTTTT. It is translated as CASSERKGDGTEKLFF.

In this sample, this clone turned up a few times. V and J are TRBV11-3 and TRBJ2-7; a weak D match, TRBD2 (6 bases). The CDR3 loop spans 13 amino acids. V lost 4 bases to trimming and J lost 8 bases, with 15 bases between them. The V gene's germline CDR1 is SGHNT and CDR2 YENEEA. CDR3 amino acids: CASSSTKREKQYF. In DNA form, the CDR3 reads TGTGCCAGCAGCTCCACCAAACGGGAGAAGCAGTACTTC.

This chain links TRBV30 with TRBJ2-2; the match to TRBD1 covers 10 bases. The CDR3 contains 15 residues. The J segment lost 5 bases and the V segment lost 4 bases, leaving 7 bases of the junction unmatched. Germline V gives CDR1 GTSNPN, CDR2 SVGIG (reference sequence). The CDR3 region is CAWMPGTGVTGELFF. CDR3 nucleotides: TGTGCCTGGATGCCTGGGACAGGGGTTACCGGGGAGCTGTTTTTT.

The chain is built from TRBV7-9 and TRBJ2-7; unclear D gene. Germline assignment: CDR1 SEHNR and CDR2 FQNEAQ (reference sequence). Trimming removed 4 bases at V and 4 bases at J, with 14 bases between. There are 14 residues in the CDR3. CDR3 coding DNA: TGTGCCAGCAGCTCCCGACCCCGGGTGTACGAGCAGTACTTC. Protein sequence: CASSSRPRVYEQYF.

V gene TRBV30 combines with J gene TRBJ2-1; D may be TRBD2 (5 bases). The CDR3 is 12 residues long. The germline V and J ends were trimmed by 0 bases and 9 bases, with 9 bases remaining between them. Germline CDR1 and CDR2: GTSNPN and SVGIG (reference sequence). In DNA form, the CDR3 reads TGTGCCTGGAGTGTACTAGTCCGTGAGCAGTTCTTC. Amino acid sequence: CAWSVLVREQFF.

The CDR3 here is CSVEGRAMGPNYEQYF. The CDR3 coding sequence is TGCAGCGTTGAAGGGAGAGCCATGGGGCCAAACTACGAGCAGTACTTC. This chain connects TRBV29-1 to TRBJ2-7, with D perhaps matching TRBD1 (5 bases). The germline V and J ends were trimmed by 1 base and 3 bases, with 19 bases remaining between them. The length of the CDR3 is 16 residues. Germline-derived CDR1 and CDR2 are SQVTM and ANQGSEA.

The CDR3 is CAISDGVQSYEQYF. The CDR3 DNA sequence: TGTGCCATCAGTGACGGGGTACAAAGCTACGAGCAGTACTTC. The chain couples TRBV10-3 to TRBJ2-7; D is perhaps TRBD2 (5 bases). CDR1 and CDR2 (germline): ENHRY, SYGVKD. CDR3 length: 14 amino acids. V was pared by 3 bases and J by 3 bases, with 12 bases between.

The CDR3 is CASSQSGAWSNEQFF. CDR3 coding DNA: TGTGCCAGCAGCCAGTCAGGGGCCTGGAGCAATGAGCAGTTCTTC. The chain employs TRBV6-6 and TRBJ2-1; D is perhaps TRBD1 (6 bases). The V and J ends lost 6 bases and 6 bases respectively, with 18 bases between them. The CDR3 length is 15 residues. CDR1 is MNHNY, CDR2 SVGAGI, per germline (reference sequence).

Points on this clone: The sample carries other DNA sequences with the same CDR3. V and J are TRBV7-8 and TRBJ2-5, with D tentatively TRBD1 (6 bases). Germline CDR1 SGHVS, CDR2 FQNEAQ. Trimming pared 5 bases from V and 5 bases from J, leaving 6 bases between. The CDR3 consists of 11 residues. The CDR3 region is CASSQGETQYF. The CDR3 DNA is TGTGCCAGCAGCCAGGGGGAGACCCAGTACTTC.

This chain connects TRBV7-2 to TRBJ2-7, with a weak D call TRBD1 (5 bases). Germline-derived CDR1 and CDR2 are SGHTA and FQGNSA. Trimming shortened V by 7 bases and J by 0 bases, and 16 bases separated the two germline ends. The CDR3 runs to 15 residues. The CDR3 protein is CASTWAEGVSYEQYF. The CDR3 region has the DNA TGTGCCAGCACCTGGGCGGAAGGGGTCTCCTACGAGCAGTACTTC.